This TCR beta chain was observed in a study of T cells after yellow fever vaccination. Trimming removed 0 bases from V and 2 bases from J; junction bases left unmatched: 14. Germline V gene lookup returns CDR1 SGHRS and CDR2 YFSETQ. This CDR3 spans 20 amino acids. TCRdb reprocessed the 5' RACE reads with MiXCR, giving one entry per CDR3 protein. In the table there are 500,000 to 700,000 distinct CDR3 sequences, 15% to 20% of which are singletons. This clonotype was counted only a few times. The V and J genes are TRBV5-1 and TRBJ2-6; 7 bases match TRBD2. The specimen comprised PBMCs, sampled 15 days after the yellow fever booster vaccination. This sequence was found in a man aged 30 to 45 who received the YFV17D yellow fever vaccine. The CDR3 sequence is CASSLARSRREPPGANVLTF. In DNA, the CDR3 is TGCGCCAGCAGCTTGGCGAGGTCGCGGCGGGAGCCCCCTGGGGCCAACGTCCTGACTTTC. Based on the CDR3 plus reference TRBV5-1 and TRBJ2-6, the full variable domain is KAGVTQTPRYLIKTRGQQVTLSCSPISGHRSVSWYQQTPGQGLQFLFEYFSETQRNKGNFPGRFSGRQFSNSRSEMNVSTLELGDSALYLCASSLARSRREPPGANVLTFGAGSRLTVL.